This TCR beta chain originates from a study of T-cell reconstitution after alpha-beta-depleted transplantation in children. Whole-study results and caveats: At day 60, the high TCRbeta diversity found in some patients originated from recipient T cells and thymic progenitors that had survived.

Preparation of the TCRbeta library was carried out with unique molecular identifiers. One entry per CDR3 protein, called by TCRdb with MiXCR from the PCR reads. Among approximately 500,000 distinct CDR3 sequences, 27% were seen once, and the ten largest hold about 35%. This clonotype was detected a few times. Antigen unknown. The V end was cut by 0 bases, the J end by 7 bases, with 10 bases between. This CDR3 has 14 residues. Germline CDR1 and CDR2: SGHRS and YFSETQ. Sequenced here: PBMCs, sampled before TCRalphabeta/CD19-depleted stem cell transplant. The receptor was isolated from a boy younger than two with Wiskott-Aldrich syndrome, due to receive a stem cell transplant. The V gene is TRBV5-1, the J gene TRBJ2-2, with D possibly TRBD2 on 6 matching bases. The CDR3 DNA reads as TGCGCCAGCAGCTTGGCCTCCGGGAGCGGGGAGCTGTTTTTT. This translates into CASSLASGSGELFF.